These T cell receptor beta chains were read from a single sample in a study of graft-versus-host responses after intestinal transplantation. TCRdb's copy holds only in-frame clones and misses some; the assay was immunoSEQ multiplex PCR. There are 33,000 or so clones in the sample; about 95% occur only once, and less than 0.85% lies in the top ten. This specimen consisted of PBMCs, obtained 16 days after intestinal transplant. These receptors all stem from a human patient who received an intestinal transplant, so some T cells may come from the graft donor. Each CDR3 is given with its conserved first and last residue. Fields, in order: V gene, clone size, J gene, CDR3 length, D gene, CDR3 DNA, CDR3 protein. D genes are given only for firm matches. Only some rows state a clone size, as once, few, many or a class for expanded clones.

TRBV13,-,TRBJ2-7,12,-,TGTGCCAGCAGCTTAGCAGGGGTCGAGCAGTACTTC,CASSLAGVEQYF
TRBV7-2,-,TRBJ2-7,13,TRBD2,TGTGCCAGCAGCCTAGAGTCTAGCGGGAGGCCGTACTTC,CASSLESSGRPYF
TRBV5-4,-,TRBJ2-2,16,TRBD1,TGTGCCAGCAGCTTATCACAGGGGAGCGACACCGGGGAGCTGTTTTTT,CASSLSQGSDTGELFF
TRBV25-1,-,TRBJ2-5,13,-,TGTGCCAGCAGTGAATCCCCTCTAGAGACCCAGTACTTC,CASSESPLETQYF
TRBV30,-,TRBJ2-1,13,-,TGTGCCTGGAGTGGTAGCAGGATCAATGAGCAGTTCTTC,CAWSGSRINEQFF
TRBV18,-,TRBJ2-6,19,TRBD1,TGTGCCAGCTCACCAGTCGCGACAGGGGGCGCCTCTGGGGCCAACGTCCTGACTTTC,CASSPVATGGASGANVLTF
TRBV11-1,-,TRBJ1-2,13,-,TGTGCCAGCAGCCCTCCAGGGAACTATGGCTACACCTTC,CASSPPGNYGYTF
TRBV30,-,TRBJ2-3,16,TRBD1,TGTGCCTGGGAAAAAGAGGGACAGGGGACTTTGGATACGCAGTATTTT,CAWEKEGQGTLDTQYF
TRBV4-2,-,TRBJ1-6,15,-,TGTGCCAGCAGCCAAGATCAGGGGCGGAATTCACCCCTCCACTTT,CASSQDQGRNSPLHF
TRBV27,-,TRBJ2-7,13,TRBD2,TGTGCCAGCAGTTGGGGGGGGTTCGCCGAGCAGTACTTC,CASSWGGFAEQYF
TRBV4-1,-,TRBJ2-7,13,TRBD1,TGCGCCAGCAGTCCCGGGACAGGGAGCGAGCAGTACTTC,CASSPGTGSEQYF
TRBV7-9,-,TRBJ2-5,15,-,TGTGCCAGCAGCTTATGGCGTCTAGTCCGCGAGACCCAGTACTTC,CASSLWRLVRETQYF
TRBV6-1,-,TRBJ2-1,15,-,TGTGCCAGCAGTGAAGTGGGGTACTCCTACAATGAGCAGTTCTTC,CASSEVGYSYNEQFF
TRBV14,-,TRBJ1-2,14,TRBD1,TGTGCCAGCAGCCAAGTCAGGGGGTACTATGGCTACACCTTC,CASSQVRGYYGYTF
TRBV28,-,TRBJ2-2,13,-,TGTGCCAGCAGTTTACGGAACACCGGGGAGCTGTTTTTT,CASSLRNTGELFF
TRBV14,-,TRBJ2-7,16,-,TGTGCCAGCAGCCAAGGAATAAGGAGCTCTCCCTACGAGCAGTACTTC,CASSQGIRSSPYEQYF
TRBV28,-,TRBJ1-4,15,TRBD1,TGTGCCAGCAGTTTAATTAACAGGGGGCCAGAAAAACTGTTTTTT,CASSLINRGPEKLFF
TRBV21-1,-,TRBJ1-1,17,-,-,CASSKERYGCGWTEAFF
TRBV7-3,-,TRBJ2-7,13,TRBD2,TGTGCCAGCAGTCCTAGCGGGAGATACGAGCAGTACTTC,CASSPSGRYEQYF
TRBV25-1,once,TRBJ2-5,11,-,TGTGCCAGCAGTATTGGAGAGACCCAGTACTTC,CASSIGETQYF
TRBV30,-,TRBJ2-7,11,-,TGTGCCTGGAGTGTTGGGAGCGAGCAGTACTTC,CAWSVGSEQYF
TRBV5-5,-,TRBJ2-3,12,-,TGTGCCAGCAGCTTATCGGACGATACGCAGTATTTT,CASSLSDDTQYF
TRBV28,-,TRBJ1-1,13,-,TGTGCCAGCAGTTTTGGGGGGAACACTGAAGCTTTCTTT,CASSFGGNTEAFF
TRBV28,once,TRBJ2-1,16,-,-,CASSLERDSSYNEQFF
TRBV7-9,once,TRBJ2-7,13,-,TGTGCCAGCAGCTTTGGGGGATCTTACGAGCAGTACTTC,CASSFGGSYEQYF
TRBV7-2,-,TRBJ2-5,16,-,TGTGCCAGCAGCTTTCCCCCATGGGTCAAAAAAGAGACCCAGTACTTC,CASSFPPWVKKETQYF
TRBV27,once,TRBJ2-7,15,-,TGTGCCAGCAGTTTAAGGGGGGACAGATCGGACGAGCAGTACTTC,CASSLRGDRSDEQYF
TRBV5-5,-,TRBJ1-6,16,TRBD1,TGTGCCAGCAGCTTGGCCGGTGCAGGGGGCGGTTCACCCCTCCACTTT,CASSLAGAGGGSPLHF
TRBV9,-,TRBJ2-1,15,-,TGTGCCAGCAGCGAGGGAGGCCCCGCCTACAATGAGCAGTTCTTC,CASSEGGPAYNEQFF
TRBV28,-,TRBJ1-6,13,-,TGTGCCACCACAGAGGGCTATAATTCACCCCTCCACTTT,CATTEGYNSPLHF